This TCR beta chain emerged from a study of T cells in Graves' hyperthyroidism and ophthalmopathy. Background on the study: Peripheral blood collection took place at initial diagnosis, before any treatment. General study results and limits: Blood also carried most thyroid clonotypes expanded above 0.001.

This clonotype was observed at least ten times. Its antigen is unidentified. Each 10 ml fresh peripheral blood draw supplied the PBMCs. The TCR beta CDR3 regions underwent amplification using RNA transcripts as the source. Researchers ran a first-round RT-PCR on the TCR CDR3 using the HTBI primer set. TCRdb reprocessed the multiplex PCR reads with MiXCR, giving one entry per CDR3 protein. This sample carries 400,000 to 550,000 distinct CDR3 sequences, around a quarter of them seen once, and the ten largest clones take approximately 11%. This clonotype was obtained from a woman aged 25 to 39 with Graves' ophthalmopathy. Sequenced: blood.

The CDR3 sequence is CASSLGQGLYNSPLHF. The CDR3 region has the DNA TGTGCCAGCAGCCTAGGACAGGGTCTATATAATTCACCCCTCCACTTT. The chain carries TRBV28 and TRBJ1-6, with TRBD1 matching 8 bases. Per the germline V gene, CDR1 is MDHEN and CDR2 is SYDVKM. V was clipped by 6 bases and J by 4 bases; unmatched bases: 8. This CDR3 contains 16 residues.